This T cell receptor (beta chain) comes out of a study of cytotoxic CD8 clonotypes in ibrutinib-treated CLL. For the study at large: Sequenced samples delivered averages of roughly 250,000 productive templates and 94,082 productive rearrangements. Broader study findings: Baseline-level clonality went beyond age-matched healthy donors and moved in step with circulating CD8+ T-cell counts. Clonotypes that were public were uncommon, and they contracted or stayed stable on treatment.

In regard to this clone: Its antigen is still unknown.

With sequencing, the targeted depth ranged from 1 in 200,000 to 1 in 1 million T cells. Sequenced by immunoSEQ multiplex PCR; TCRdb stores in-frame clones only, minus some. The table lists roughly 200,000 clones, about four fifths of them singletons. CDR1 and CDR2 (germline): ENHRY, SYGVKD. This CDR3 has 16 residues. The V end was cut by 0 bases, the J end by 5 bases, with 17 bases between. The source material was PBMCs, sampled after 12 months of ibrutinib treatment. The sequence came from a human donor with chronic lymphocytic leukemia. The chain is built from TRBV10-3 and TRBJ2-7, with D possibly TRBD2 on 5 matching bases. CDR3: CAISESVSSFPNEQYF. In nucleotides, the CDR3 is TGTGCCATCAGTGAGTCGGTATCTAGCTTCCCCAACGAGCAGTACTTC.